Below, 21 T cell receptor beta chains from the same sample are listed, as sequenced in a study of shared clonotypes between healthy human individuals. Assay used: immunoSEQ multiplex PCR; TCRdb lists only in-frame clones, some missing. The table shows 1.6 million or so clones, with approximately 98.5% occurring only once. The specimen sequenced was naive CD4+ T cells sorted from blood. Stated subset: CD45RA+ positively selected. The receptor source for this set is a man aged 30-40 years in good health.

The chain has TRBV5-5 and TRBJ2-7; 7 bases are shared with TRBD1. Germline V gene data show CDR1 as SGHKS and CDR2 as YYEKEE (reference sequence). The CDR3 consists of 15 residues. The V segment lost 1 base and the J segment 3 bases; nucleotides outside the gene matches: 7. CDR3 protein: CASSLFGQEYYEQYF. The CDR3 DNA reads as TGTGCCAGCAGCTTGTTCGGACAGGAATACTACGAGCAGTACTTC.

This chain joins TRBV6-6 and TRBJ1-5; no reliable D call. This CDR3 contains 14 residues. Trimming removed 0 bases from V and 1 base from J, with 4 bases in between. Germline CDR1 is MNHNY and CDR2 is SVGAGI (reference sequence). For the CDR3, the DNA is TGTGCCAGCAGTTACTCGAACAGCAATCAGCCCCAGCATTTT. Its protein is CASSYSNSNQPQHF.

The rearrangement joins TRBV5-1 to TRBJ2-1; possible D gene TRBD1, 6 bases. The CDR3 sequence is 17 residues long. Per the germline V gene, CDR1 is SGHRS and CDR2 is YFSETQ. V was cut by 1 base and J by 3 bases, with 17 bases left in between. The CDR3 region is CASSLSFRTAGYNEQFF. The CDR3 coding sequence is TGCGCCAGCAGCTTGTCCTTTCGGACAGCCGGCTACAATGAGCAGTTCTTC. Variable domain in full (rest from reference TRBV5-1 and TRBJ2-1): KAGVTQTPRYLIKTRGQQVTLSCSPISGHRSVSWYQQTPGQGLQFLFEYFSETQRNKGNFPGRFSGRQFSNSRSEMNVSTLELGDSALYLCASSLSFRTAGYNEQFFGPGTRLTVL.

The chain recombines TRBV9 with TRBJ1-4; possible D gene TRBD1, 5 bases. The CDR3 is 14 amino acids. V lost 4 bases and J lost 0, with 7 bases in between. Per germline, CDR1 SGDLS and CDR2 YYNGEE. The CDR3 loop is CASSFRATNEKLFF. CDR3 DNA sequence: TGTGCCAGCAGCTTCAGGGCAACTAATGAAAAACTGTTTTTT.

This rearrangement joins TRBV7-9 to TRBJ1-2, with TRBD1 as a possible D gene (5 bases). This CDR3 comprises 17 residues. The V end lost 6 bases, the J end lost 4 bases, and 24 bases lay between the germline ends. Germline CDR1 reads SEHNR; CDR2 reads FQNEAQ (reference sequence). The CDR3: CASSFSGAGPKGYGYTF. The CDR3 nucleotides read TGTGCCAGCAGTTTTAGCGGGGCAGGGCCAAAGGGCTATGGCTACACCTTC.

In this sample, this clone turned up once. This sequence joins TRBV6-5 and TRBJ2-2; D is undetermined. CDR1 is MNHEY and CDR2 is SVGAGI in the germline V gene. V gave up 8 bases and J gave up 6 bases, with 10 bases separating them. The CDR3 has 12 residues. The CDR3 DNA sequence: TGTGCCAGCTGGCCTAGAGCCGGGGAGCTGTTTTTT. Encoded protein: CASWPRAGELFF.

For the CDR3, the DNA is TGCGCCAGCAGCTTGGACGCGAATCAGCCCCAGCATTTT. This encodes CASSLDANQPQHF. The chain couples TRBV5-1 to TRBJ1-5; D is undetermined. This CDR3 has 13 amino acids. From germline, CDR1 is SGHRS and CDR2 YFSETQ. The germline V and J ends were trimmed by 0 bases and 4 bases, with 5 bases remaining between them.

The V gene is TRBV7-2, the J gene TRBJ2-3; 8 bases line up with TRBD2. The V gene end was trimmed by 5 bases and the J gene end by 3 bases; junction bases not matched to a gene: 19. This CDR3 has 19 residues. The germline V gene has CDR1 SGHTA and CDR2 FQGNSA. This chain's CDR3 is CASSPSRFPGGIATDTQYF. CDR3 sequence (DNA): TGTGCCAGCAGCCCCTCCCGCTTTCCGGGGGGGATCGCGACAGATACGCAGTATTTT.

The rearrangement links TRBV27 to TRBJ2-3; 12 nucleotides agree with TRBD2. The V gene's germline CDR1 is MNHEY and CDR2 SMNVEV (reference sequence). Germline trimming cut 7 bases from V and 0 bases from J; bases unmatched to any gene: 8. CDR3 length: 17 amino acids. CDR3 loop: CASTPLAGGTSTDTQYF. The CDR3 DNA follows: TGTGCCAGCACTCCACTAGCGGGAGGAACTAGCACAGATACGCAGTATTTT.

The rearrangement links TRBV2 to TRBJ1-5; TRBD1 matches at 9 bases. The ends lost 6 bases at V and 7 bases at J; junction bases unmatched: 10. Germline CDR1 reads SNHLY; CDR2 reads FYNNEI. This CDR3 is built from 15 residues. The CDR3 protein is CASRKTDRGGQPQHF. Here the CDR3 DNA reads TGTGCCAGCAGGAAGACCGACAGGGGGGGCCAGCCCCAGCATTTT.

This chain connects TRBV4-1 to TRBJ2-7, with D perhaps TRBD2 (6 bases). The CDR3 length is 17 residues. The germline V gene has CDR1 MGHRA and CDR2 YSYEKL. Trimming pared 3 bases from V and 0 bases from J, leaving 18 bases between. The CDR3 loop reads CASSQPAGHGSSYEQYF. The CDR3 DNA reads TGCGCCAGCAGCCAGCCCGCAGGGCACGGGAGCTCCTACGAGCAGTACTTC.

The chain joins TRBV29-1 to TRBJ1-4; 10 bases match TRBD1. This CDR3 region has 14 residues. CDR1 and CDR2 (germline): SQVTM, ANQGSEA. V lost 4 bases, J lost 8 bases, and 7 bases stayed unmatched. This CDR3 is CSVVWDRGNEKLFF. In DNA form, the CDR3 reads TGCAGCGTTGTTTGGGACAGGGGTAACGAAAAACTGTTTTTT.

This chain links TRBV4-1 with TRBJ2-7, with a tentative D call TRBD1 (6 bases). V gave up 0 bases and J gave up 3 bases, with 15 bases separating them. The CDR3 runs to 16 residues. Germline assignment: CDR1 MGHRA and CDR2 YSYEKL. As DNA, the CDR3 is TGCGCCAGCAGCCAAGAAGACAGGCGGACGAACTACGAGCAGTACTTC. Translation: CASSQEDRRTNYEQYF.

The rearrangement links TRBV28 to TRBJ1-2; maybe TRBD1 (6 bases). With 7 bases removed from V and 2 bases from J, the gap between germline ends came to 8 bases. CDR3 size: 12 residues. Germline V gene data show CDR1 as MDHEN and CDR2 as SYDVKM. The CDR3 loop reads CASIQGNYGYTF. CDR3 nucleotide sequence: TGTGCCAGCATCCAGGGGAACTATGGCTACACCTTC.

This clone was found a few times. This chain connects TRBV5-4 to TRBJ2-5; 8 bases line up with TRBD2. The germline gives CDR1 SGHNT, CDR2 YYREEE (reference sequence). The CDR3 contains 15 residues. Germline trimming cut 0 bases from V and 5 bases from J; bases unmatched to any gene: 6. In DNA, the CDR3 is TGTGCCAGCAGCTTGGCAGCGCCGGGGGGGGAGACCCAGTACTTC. Translated, it gives CASSLAAPGGETQYF.

The chain links TRBV5-1 to TRBJ2-7; no definite D call. The germline V gene has CDR1 SGHRS and CDR2 YFSETQ. This CDR3 is 15 amino acids long. Trimming stripped 2 bases from V and 2 bases from J, with 14 bases between. CDR3: CASSFVTKATYEQYF. CDR3 bases: TGCGCCAGCAGCTTTGTAACCAAAGCTACCTACGAGCAGTACTTC.

This chain joins TRBV20-1 and TRBJ2-7; no clear D gene. This CDR3 has 11 residues. V was clipped by 6 bases and J by 3 bases, with 9 bases between them. CDR1 and CDR2 from the germline V gene are DFQATT and SNEGSKA (reference sequence). The DNA for the CDR3 is TGCAGTGCCGAAGGCGTCTACGAGCAGTACTTC. Encoded protein: CSAEGVYEQYF.

The chain is built from TRBV5-1 and TRBJ2-7, with 9 nucleotides matching TRBD2. CDR3 size: 14 residues. Germline V lookup: CDR1 SGHRS, CDR2 YFSETQ. V gave up 5 bases and J gave up 1 base; unmatched junction bases: 4. DNA of the CDR3: TGCGCCAGCAGACGGACTAGCGCGTCCTACGAGCAGTACTTC. This codes for CASRRTSASYEQYF. Together with reference TRBV5-1 and TRBJ2-7, the CDR3 gives the full variable domain: KAGVTQTPRYLIKTRGQQVTLSCSPISGHRSVSWYQQTPGQGLQFLFEYFSETQRNKGNFPGRFSGRQFSNSRSEMNVSTLELGDSALYLCASRRTSASYEQYFGPGTRLTVT.

Notes on this clone: At the DNA level, this CDR3 is encoded by other sequences in the same sample as well. This chain links TRBV5-1 with TRBJ2-7; TRBD1 agrees at 8 bases. The J segment lost 4 bases and the V segment lost 2 bases, leaving 5 bases of the junction unmatched. CDR1 SGHRS and CDR2 YFSETQ come from the germline V gene. CDR3 length: 14 amino acids. In nucleotides, the CDR3 is TGCGCCAGCAGCTTAGGACAGGGTATATACGAGCAGTACTTC. It codes for CASSLGQGIYEQYF.

The V and J genes are TRBV11-3 and TRBJ2-3; no definite D call. This CDR3 region has 13 residues. Deletions cut 0 bases from V and 6 bases from J, with 7 bases between. Germline V gives CDR1 SGHNT, CDR2 YENEEA. The CDR3 protein is CASSLEIWDTQYF. The CDR3 nucleotides are TGTGCCAGCAGCTTAGAGATCTGGGATACGCAGTATTTT.

This clone was seen once. The chain links TRBV6-5 to TRBJ2-7, with 10 bases aligning to TRBD1. Trimming at V came to 6 bases and at J to 2 bases, leaving 4 bases not matched to a gene. The CDR3 loop spans 14 amino acids. Looked up from germline, CDR1 is MNHEY and CDR2 is SVGAGI. The CDR3 here is CASRRDRGPYEQYF. In DNA, the CDR3 is TGTGCCAGCAGACGGGACAGGGGACCCTACGAGCAGTACTTC.